This TCR beta chain is from a study of blood T cell repertoires in COVID-19. The CDR3 has 15 amino acids. Trimming cost V 4 bases and J 4 bases; bases outside gene matches: 9. Germline CDR1 reads SGHRS; CDR2 reads YFSETQ. Using immunoSEQ multiplex PCR, the repertoire was profiled, and TCRdb retains in-frame clones only, with some absent. The sample consists of 30,000 to 40,000 clones, about 76% of them appearing once. The TCR comes from a man between 65 and 79 years old with COVID-19, enrolled during active disease. The sample comprised peripheral blood. The chain is built from TRBV5-1 and TRBJ2-7; 9 positions match TRBD1. CDR3 DNA sequence: TGCGCCAGCAGCAAGGATCCGGGACAGGGTTACGAGCAGTACTTC. Encoded protein: CASSKDPGQGYEQYF.